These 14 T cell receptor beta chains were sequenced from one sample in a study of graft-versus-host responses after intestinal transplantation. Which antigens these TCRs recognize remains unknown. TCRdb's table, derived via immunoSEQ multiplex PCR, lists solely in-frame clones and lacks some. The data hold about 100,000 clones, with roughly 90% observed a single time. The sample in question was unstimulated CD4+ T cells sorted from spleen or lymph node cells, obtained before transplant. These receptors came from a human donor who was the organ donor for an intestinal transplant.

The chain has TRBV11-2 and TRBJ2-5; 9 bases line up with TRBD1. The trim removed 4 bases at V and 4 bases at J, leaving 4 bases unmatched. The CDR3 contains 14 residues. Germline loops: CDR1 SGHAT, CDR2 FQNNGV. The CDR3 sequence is CASSSDRGLETQYF. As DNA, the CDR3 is TGTGCCAGCAGCTCTGACAGGGGGTTAGAGACCCAGTACTTC.

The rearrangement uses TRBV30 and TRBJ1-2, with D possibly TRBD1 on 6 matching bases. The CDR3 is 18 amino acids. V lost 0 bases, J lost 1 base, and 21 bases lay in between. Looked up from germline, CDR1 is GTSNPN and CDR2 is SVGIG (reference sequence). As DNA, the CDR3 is TGTGCCTGGAGTGTGGGGGGGGGCGGGACATTATTTAACTATGGCTACACCTTC. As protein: CAWSVGGGGTLFNYGYTF.

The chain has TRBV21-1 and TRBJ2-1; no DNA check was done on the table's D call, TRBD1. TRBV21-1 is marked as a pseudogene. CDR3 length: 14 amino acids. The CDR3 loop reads CASSIAGGNNEQFF. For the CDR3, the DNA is TGTGCCAGCAGCATCGCAGGGGGTAACAATGAGCAGTTCTTC.

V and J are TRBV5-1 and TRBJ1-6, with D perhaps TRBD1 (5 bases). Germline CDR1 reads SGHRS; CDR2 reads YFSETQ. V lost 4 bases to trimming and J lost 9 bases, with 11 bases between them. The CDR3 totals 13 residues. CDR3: CASSPVTGSPLHF. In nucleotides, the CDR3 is TGCGCCAGCAGCCCGGTTACAGGTTCACCCCTCCACTTT.

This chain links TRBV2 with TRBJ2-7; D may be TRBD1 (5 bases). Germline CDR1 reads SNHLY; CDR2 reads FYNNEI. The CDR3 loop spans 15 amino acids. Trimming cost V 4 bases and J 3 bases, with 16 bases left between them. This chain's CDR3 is CASSGIRQINYEQYF. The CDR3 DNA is TGTGCCAGCAGTGGTATTCGACAGATCAACTACGAGCAGTACTTC.

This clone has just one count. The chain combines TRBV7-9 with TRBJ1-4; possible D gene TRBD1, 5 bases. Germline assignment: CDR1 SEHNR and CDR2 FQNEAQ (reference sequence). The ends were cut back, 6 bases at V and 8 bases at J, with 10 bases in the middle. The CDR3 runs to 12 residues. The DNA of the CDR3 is TGTGCCAGCAGAGGGGCAGGGGAAAAACTGTTTTTT. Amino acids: CASRGAGEKLFF.

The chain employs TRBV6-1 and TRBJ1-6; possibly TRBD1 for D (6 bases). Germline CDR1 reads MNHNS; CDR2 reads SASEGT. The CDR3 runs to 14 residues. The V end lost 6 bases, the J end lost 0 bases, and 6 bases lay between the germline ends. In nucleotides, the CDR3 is TGTGCCAGCAGGGACAGCTCCTATAATTCACCCCTCCACTTT. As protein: CASRDSSYNSPLHF.

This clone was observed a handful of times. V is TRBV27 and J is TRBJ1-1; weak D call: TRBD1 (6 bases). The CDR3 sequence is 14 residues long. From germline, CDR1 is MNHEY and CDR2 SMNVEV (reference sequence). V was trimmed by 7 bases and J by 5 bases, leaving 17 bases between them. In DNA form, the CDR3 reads TGTGCCAGCAAAATGTACAGGGTAGGGACTGAAGCTTTCTTT. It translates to CASKMYRVGTEAFF.

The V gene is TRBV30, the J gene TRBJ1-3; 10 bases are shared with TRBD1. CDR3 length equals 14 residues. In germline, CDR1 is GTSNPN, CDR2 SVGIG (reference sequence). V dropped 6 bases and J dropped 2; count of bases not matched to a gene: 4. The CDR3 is CACRQGAAGNTIYF. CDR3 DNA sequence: TGTGCCTGCCGACAGGGGGCGGCTGGAAACACCATATATTTT.

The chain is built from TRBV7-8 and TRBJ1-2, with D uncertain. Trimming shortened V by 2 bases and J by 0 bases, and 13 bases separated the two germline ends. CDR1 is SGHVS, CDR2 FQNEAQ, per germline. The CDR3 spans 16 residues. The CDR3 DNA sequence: TGTGCCAGCAGCTTACGGGCAGCTGTAGCTAACTATGGCTACACCTTC. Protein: CASSLRAAVANYGYTF.

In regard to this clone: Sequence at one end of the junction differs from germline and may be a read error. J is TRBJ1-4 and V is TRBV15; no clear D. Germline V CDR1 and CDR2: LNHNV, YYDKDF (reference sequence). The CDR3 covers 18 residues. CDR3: CATGRVRAISLTNEKLFF. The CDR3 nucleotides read TGTGCCACCGGCAGAGTGAGGGCAATCTCTCTAACTAATGAAAAACTGTTTTTT. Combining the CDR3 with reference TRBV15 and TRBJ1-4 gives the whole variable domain DAMVIQNPRYQVTQFGKPVTLSCSQTLNHNVMYWYQQKSSQAPKLLFHYYDKDFNNEADTPDNFQSRRPNTSFCFLDIRSPGLGDTAMYLCATGRVRAISLTNEKLFFGSGTQLSVL.

The chain's CDR3 is CASSNPHGRTYEQYF. The DNA for the CDR3 is TGCGCCAGCAGCAACCCCCACGGCAGGACCTACGAGCAGTACTTC. The V call is TRBV4-1, the J call TRBJ2-7; D is uncertain. CDR1 is MGHRA and CDR2 is YSYEKL in the germline V gene. V lost 5 bases and J 2 bases, leaving 16 bases between the germline ends. The CDR3 spans 15 residues.

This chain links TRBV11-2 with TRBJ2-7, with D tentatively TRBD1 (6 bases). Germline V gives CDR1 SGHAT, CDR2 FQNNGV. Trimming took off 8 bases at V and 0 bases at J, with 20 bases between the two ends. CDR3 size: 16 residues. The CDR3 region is CASVEAGVASSYEQYF. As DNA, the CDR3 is TGTGCCAGCGTGGAGGCAGGGGTGGCTTCCTCCTACGAGCAGTACTTC.

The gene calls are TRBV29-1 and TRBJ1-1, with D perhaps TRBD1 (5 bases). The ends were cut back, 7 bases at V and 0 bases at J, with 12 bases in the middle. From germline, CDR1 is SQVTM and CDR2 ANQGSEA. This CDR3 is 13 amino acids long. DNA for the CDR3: TGCAGCGCGCTCAGGGCCATGAACACTGAAGCTTTCTTT. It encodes CSALRAMNTEAFF.